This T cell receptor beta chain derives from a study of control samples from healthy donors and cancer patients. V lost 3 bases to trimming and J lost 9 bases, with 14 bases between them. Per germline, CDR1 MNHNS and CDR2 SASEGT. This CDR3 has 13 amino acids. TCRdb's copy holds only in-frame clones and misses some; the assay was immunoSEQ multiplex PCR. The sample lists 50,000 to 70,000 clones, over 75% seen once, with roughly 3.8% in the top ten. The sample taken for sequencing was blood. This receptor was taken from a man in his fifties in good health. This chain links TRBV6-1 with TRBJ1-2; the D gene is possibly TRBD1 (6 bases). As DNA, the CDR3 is TGTGCCAGCAGTGATAGACAGGTGATCAGCTACACCTTC. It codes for CASSDRQVISYTF.